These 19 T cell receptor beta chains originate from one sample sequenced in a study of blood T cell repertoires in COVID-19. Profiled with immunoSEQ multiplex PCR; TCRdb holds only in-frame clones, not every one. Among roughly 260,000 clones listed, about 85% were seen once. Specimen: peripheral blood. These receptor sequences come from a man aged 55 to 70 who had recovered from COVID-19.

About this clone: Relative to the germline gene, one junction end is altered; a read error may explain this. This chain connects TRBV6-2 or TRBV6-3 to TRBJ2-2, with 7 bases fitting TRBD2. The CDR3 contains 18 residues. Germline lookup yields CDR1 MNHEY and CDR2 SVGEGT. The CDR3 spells CAGSYPLGRASRTGELFF. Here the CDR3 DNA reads TGTGCCGGCAGTTATCCCCTGGGGAGGGCCTCGAGGACCGGGGAGCTGTTTTTT.

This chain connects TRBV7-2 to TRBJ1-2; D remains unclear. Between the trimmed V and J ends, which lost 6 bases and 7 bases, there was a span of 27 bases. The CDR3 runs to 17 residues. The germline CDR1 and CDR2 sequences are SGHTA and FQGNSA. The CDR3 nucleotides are TGTGCCAGCAGTCGCGACTCCGGGTCCCAAAGGCTCGGTGGCTACACCTTC. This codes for CASSRDSGSQRLGGYTF.

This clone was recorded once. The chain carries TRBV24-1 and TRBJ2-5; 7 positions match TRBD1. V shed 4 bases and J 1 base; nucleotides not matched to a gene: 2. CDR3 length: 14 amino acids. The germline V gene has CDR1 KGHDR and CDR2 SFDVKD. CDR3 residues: CATSETGVQETQYF. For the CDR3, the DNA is TGTGCCACCAGTGAAACAGGGGTCCAAGAGACCCAGTACTTC.

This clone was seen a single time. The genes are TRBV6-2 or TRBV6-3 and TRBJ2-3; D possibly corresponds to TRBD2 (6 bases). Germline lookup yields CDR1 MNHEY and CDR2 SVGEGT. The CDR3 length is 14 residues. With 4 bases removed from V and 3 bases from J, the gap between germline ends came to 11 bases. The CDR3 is CASSSRLGTDTQYF. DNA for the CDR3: TGTGCCAGCAGTTCCCGACTAGGGACAGATACGCAGTATTTT.

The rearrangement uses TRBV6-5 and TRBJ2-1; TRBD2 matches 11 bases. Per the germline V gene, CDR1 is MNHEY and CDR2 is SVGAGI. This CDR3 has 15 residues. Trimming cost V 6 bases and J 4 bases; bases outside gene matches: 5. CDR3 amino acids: CASSVTSGGYNEQFF. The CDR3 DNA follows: TGTGCCAGCAGCGTAACTAGCGGGGGATACAATGAGCAGTTCTTC.

The CDR3 bases are TGTGCCAGCAACGGTGCAACTAATGAAAAACTGTTTTTT. It yields the protein CASNGATNEKLFF. V is TRBV2 and J is TRBJ1-4; the D is unclear. This CDR3 comprises 13 residues. The germline CDR1 and CDR2 sequences are SNHLY and FYNNEI. Trimming left V 7 bases short and J 0 bases short, with 6 bases between.

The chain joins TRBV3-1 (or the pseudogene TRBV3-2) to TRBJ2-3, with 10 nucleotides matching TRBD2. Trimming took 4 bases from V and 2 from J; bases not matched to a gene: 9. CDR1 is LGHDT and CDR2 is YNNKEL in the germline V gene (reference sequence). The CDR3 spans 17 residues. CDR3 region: CASSPLASGGTTDTQYF. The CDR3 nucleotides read TGTGCCAGCAGCCCCTTGGCTAGCGGGGGTACCACAGATACGCAGTATTTT.

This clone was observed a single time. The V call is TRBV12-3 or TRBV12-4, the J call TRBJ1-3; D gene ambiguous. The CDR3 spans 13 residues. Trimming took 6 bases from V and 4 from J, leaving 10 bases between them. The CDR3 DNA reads TGTGCCAGCAGGGCGGCATTCGGAAACACCATATATTTT. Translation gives CASRAAFGNTIYF.

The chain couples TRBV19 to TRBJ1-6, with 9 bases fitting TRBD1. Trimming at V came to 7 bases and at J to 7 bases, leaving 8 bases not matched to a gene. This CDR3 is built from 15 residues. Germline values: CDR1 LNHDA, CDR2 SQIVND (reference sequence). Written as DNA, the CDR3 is TGTGCCAGTAACAAGGACAGGGGATTAAATTCACCCCTCCACTTT. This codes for CASNKDRGLNSPLHF.

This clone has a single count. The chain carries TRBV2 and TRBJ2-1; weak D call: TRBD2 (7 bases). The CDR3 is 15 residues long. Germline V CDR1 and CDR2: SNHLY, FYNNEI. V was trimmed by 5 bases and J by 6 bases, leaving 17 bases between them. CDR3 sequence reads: CASSPSGGEGNEQFF. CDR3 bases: TGTGCCAGCAGTCCCTCGGGGGGCGAGGGCAATGAGCAGTTCTTC.

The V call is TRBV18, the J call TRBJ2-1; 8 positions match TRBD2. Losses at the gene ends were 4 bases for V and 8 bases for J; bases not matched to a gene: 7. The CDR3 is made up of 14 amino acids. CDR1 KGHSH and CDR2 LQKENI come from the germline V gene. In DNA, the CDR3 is TGTGCCAGCTCACAAGGACTAGCCTTTGATGAGCAGTTCTTC. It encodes CASSQGLAFDEQFF.

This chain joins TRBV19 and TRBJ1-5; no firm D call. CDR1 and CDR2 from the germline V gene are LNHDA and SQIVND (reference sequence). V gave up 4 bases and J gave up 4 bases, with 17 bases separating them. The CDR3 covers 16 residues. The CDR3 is CASSTGVTPTNQPQHF. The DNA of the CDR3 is TGTGCCAGTAGTACCGGGGTAACCCCGACAAATCAGCCCCAGCATTTT.

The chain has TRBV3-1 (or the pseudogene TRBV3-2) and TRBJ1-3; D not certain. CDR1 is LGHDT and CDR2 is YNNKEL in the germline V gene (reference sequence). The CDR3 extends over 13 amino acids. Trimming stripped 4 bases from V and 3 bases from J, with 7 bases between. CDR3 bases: TGTGCCAGCAGCCCTGCGAGTGGAAACACCATATATTTT. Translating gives CASSPASGNTIYF.

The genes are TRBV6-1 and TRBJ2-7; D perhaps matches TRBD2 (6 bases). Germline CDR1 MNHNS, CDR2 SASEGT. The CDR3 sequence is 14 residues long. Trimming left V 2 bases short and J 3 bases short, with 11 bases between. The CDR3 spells CASSEWGLVYEQYF. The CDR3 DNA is TGTGCCAGCAGTGAATGGGGACTTGTCTACGAGCAGTACTTC.

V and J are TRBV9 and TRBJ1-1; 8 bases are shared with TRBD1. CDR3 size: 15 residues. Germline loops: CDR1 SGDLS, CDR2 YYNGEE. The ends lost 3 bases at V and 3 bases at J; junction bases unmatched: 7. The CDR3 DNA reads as TGTGCCAGCAGCGCCCACAGGGGGTCTGACACTGAAGCTTTCTTT. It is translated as CASSAHRGSDTEAFF.

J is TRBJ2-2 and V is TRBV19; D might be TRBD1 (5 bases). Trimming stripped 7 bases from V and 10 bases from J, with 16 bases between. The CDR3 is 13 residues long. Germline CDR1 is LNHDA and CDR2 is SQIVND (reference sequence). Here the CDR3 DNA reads TGTGCCAGTACTGATAGGGGCAGGGAGGAGCTGTTTTTT. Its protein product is CASTDRGREELFF. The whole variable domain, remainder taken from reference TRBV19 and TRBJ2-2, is DGGITQSPKYLFRKEGQNVTLSCEQNLNHDAMYWYRQDPGQGLRLIYYSQIVNDFQKGDIAEGYSVSREKKESFPLTVTSAQKNPTAFYLCASTDRGREELFFGEGSRLTVL.

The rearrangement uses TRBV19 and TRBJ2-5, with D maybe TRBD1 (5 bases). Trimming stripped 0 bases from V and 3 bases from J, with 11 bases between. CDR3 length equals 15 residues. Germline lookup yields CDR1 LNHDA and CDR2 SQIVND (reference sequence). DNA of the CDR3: TGTGCCAGTAGTATAGACGACAGAGCTAAAGAGACCCAGTACTTC. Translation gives CASSIDDRAKETQYF. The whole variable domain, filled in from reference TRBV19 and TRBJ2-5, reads DGGITQSPKYLFRKEGQNVTLSCEQNLNHDAMYWYRQDPGQGLRLIYYSQIVNDFQKGDIAEGYSVSREKKESFPLTVTSAQKNPTAFYLCASSIDDRAKETQYFGPGTRLLVL.

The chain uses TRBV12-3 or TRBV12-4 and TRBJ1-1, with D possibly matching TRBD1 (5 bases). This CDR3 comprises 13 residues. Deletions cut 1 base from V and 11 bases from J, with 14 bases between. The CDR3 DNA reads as TGTGCCAGCAGTTTAGGAGGTCAGGGAAGGGCTTTCTTT. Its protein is CASSLGGQGRAFF.

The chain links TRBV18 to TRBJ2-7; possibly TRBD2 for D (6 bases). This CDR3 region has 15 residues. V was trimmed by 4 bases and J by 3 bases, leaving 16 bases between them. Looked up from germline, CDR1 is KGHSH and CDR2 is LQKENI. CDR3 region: CASSLLEGPNYEQYF. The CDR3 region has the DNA TGTGCCAGCTCACTTCTGGAGGGGCCTAACTACGAGCAGTACTTC.